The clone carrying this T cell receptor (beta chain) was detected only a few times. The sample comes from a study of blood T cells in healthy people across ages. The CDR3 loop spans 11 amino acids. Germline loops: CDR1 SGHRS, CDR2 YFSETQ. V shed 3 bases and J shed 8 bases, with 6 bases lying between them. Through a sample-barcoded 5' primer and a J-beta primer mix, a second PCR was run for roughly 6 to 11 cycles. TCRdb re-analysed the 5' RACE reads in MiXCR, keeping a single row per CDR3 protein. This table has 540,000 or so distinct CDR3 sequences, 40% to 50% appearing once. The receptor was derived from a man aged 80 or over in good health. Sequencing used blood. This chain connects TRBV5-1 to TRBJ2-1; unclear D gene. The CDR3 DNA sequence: TGCGCCAGCAGCTGGAGAGATGAGCAGTTCTTC. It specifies CASSWRDEQFF.